Shown below are 9 T cell receptor beta chains from a single sample sequenced in a study of cytomegalovirus exposure and HLA in healthy donors. With 60 Vbeta and 13 Jbeta primers, the PCR was carried out. Clones were read by immunoSEQ multiplex PCR, and TCRdb kept only the in-frame ones, dropping some. The sample has over 60,000 clones; roughly four fifths are singletons. Sequencing was done on a sample of PBMCs. Receptors originate from a man aged 70 or older in good health and CMV-seronegative.

V and J are TRBV30 and TRBJ1-2, with D hard to call. Germline V gives CDR1 GTSNPN, CDR2 SVGIG (reference sequence). The germline V and J ends were trimmed by 2 bases and 7 bases, with 14 bases remaining between them. CDR3 length: 13 amino acids. The DNA of the CDR3 is TGTGCCTGGAGTAGTCGTGTTCGCGGTGGCTACACCTTC. Residues: CAWSSRVRGGYTF.

Here the CDR3 DNA reads TGTGCCTGGAGTGTAACCCCCGGGTACGAGCAGTACTTC. Translating it yields CAWSVTPGYEQYF. The chain has TRBV30 and TRBJ2-7; D unclear. The germline V gene has CDR1 GTSNPN and CDR2 SVGIG (reference sequence). Deletions cut 0 bases from V and 4 bases from J, with 10 bases between. CDR3 size: 13 residues.

J is TRBJ2-1 and V is TRBV7-8; 9 nucleotides agree with TRBD2. CDR1 is SGHVS, CDR2 FQNEAQ, per germline. The trim removed 1 base at V and 5 bases at J, leaving 3 bases unmatched. The length of the CDR3 is 15 residues. The CDR3, as DNA: TGTGCCAGCAGCTTAGAACTAGCGGGCAACAATGAGCAGTTCTTC. This codes for CASSLELAGNNEQFF.

The genes are TRBV2 and TRBJ1-1; D possibly corresponds to TRBD1 (5 bases). From germline, CDR1 is SNHLY and CDR2 FYNNEI. CDR3 length equals 12 residues. The germline V and J ends were trimmed by 0 bases and 10 bases, with 9 bases remaining between them. CDR3 amino acids: CASSEALGGAFF. The CDR3, as DNA: TGTGCCAGCAGTGAAGCGCTGGGGGGAGCTTTCTTT. Full variable domain (outside the CDR3, taken from reference TRBV2 and TRBJ1-1): EPEVTQTPSHQVTQMGQEVILRCVPISNHLYFYWYRQILGQKVEFLVSFYNNEISEKSEIFDDQFSVERPDGSNFTLKIRSTKLEDSAMYFCASSEALGGAFFGQGTRLTVV.

V is TRBV29-1 and J is TRBJ2-5, with TRBD1 matching over 8 bases. J gave up 4 bases and V 5 bases, and 3 bases lay outside the gene matches. Germline CDR1 reads SQVTM; CDR2 reads ANQGSEA. There are 12 residues in the CDR3. The CDR3 reads CSVSGTGETQYF. In DNA form, the CDR3 reads TGCAGCGTTTCCGGGACAGGAGAGACCCAGTACTTC.

A note on this clone: The junction departs from germline at one end; a sequencing error may be responsible. J is TRBJ2-1 and V is TRBV7-7, with TRBD2 identical over 10 bases. Germline V gene data show CDR1 as SSHAT and CDR2 as FNYEAQ (reference sequence). The CDR3 runs 15 residues. The CDR3 nucleotides read TGTGCTAGCAGCCCCGGGGTAGCGGGGGGAAATGAGCAGTTCTTC. As protein: CASSPGVAGGNEQFF. The entire variable domain, with the rest obtained from reference TRBV7-7 and TRBJ2-1, is as follows: GAGVSQSPRYKVTKRGQDVTLRCDPISSHATLYWYQQALGQGPEFLTYFNYEAQPDKSGLPSDRFSAERPEGSISTLTIQRTEQRDSAMYRCASSPGVAGGNEQFFGPGTRLTVL.

The V and J genes are TRBV7-2 and TRBJ2-7; D is uncertain. Trimming removed 5 bases at V and 2 bases at J, with 13 bases between. The CDR3 runs to 14 residues. Germline values: CDR1 SGHTA, CDR2 FQGNSA. Here the CDR3 DNA reads TGTGCCAGCAGCCAGGTGTATCTGGCCTACGAGCAGTACTTC. Amino acids: CASSQVYLAYEQYF.

The chain uses TRBV19 and TRBJ2-5, with TRBD2 matching over 10 bases. The CDR3 runs to 15 residues. V shed 5 bases, J shed 2 bases, and the junction held 5 bases outside the gene matches. Germline CDR1 LNHDA, CDR2 SQIVND (reference sequence). CDR3 sequence: CASSALAGEQETQYF. In nucleotides, the CDR3 is TGTGCCAGTAGTGCTCTAGCGGGGGAACAAGAGACCCAGTACTTC.

The chain joins TRBV28 to TRBJ2-7; 7 positions agree with TRBD1. CDR1 and CDR2 from the germline V gene are MDHEN and SYDVKM. Trimming at V came to 6 bases and at J to 12 bases, leaving 23 bases not matched to a gene. The CDR3 contains 16 residues. The CDR3: CASSPWSGDRQNVGYF. The CDR3, as DNA: TGTGCCAGCAGCCCCTGGAGTGGGGACAGACAGAACGTGGGGTACTTC.